These 7 T cell receptor beta chains share one sample of origin, sequenced in a study of blood T cell repertoires in COVID-19. Sequencing used immunoSEQ multiplex PCR; TCRdb keeps in-frame clones, though not all of them. The sample comprises 150,000 or so clones, approximately 80% of which are singletons, and more than 10% rests with the top ten. The material sequenced was PBMCs or T cells enriched from blood (not recorded which). The receptors shown here come from a man between 45 and 60 years old who had recovered from COVID-19.

The chain uses TRBV7-9 and TRBJ2-5; D not certain. V lost 5 bases and J lost 5, with 9 bases in between. The germline V gene has CDR1 SEHNR and CDR2 FQNEAQ (reference sequence). This CDR3 has 12 amino acids. In DNA, the CDR3 is TGTGCCAGCAGCCCCGCCCGGGAGACCCAGTACTTC. Translation gives CASSPARETQYF.

This sequence joins TRBV29-1 and TRBJ1-1; 9 nucleotides agree with TRBD1. V lost 4 bases to trimming and J lost 11 bases; unmatched junction nucleotides: 5. From germline, CDR1 is SQVTM and CDR2 ANQGSEA. The length of the CDR3 is 11 residues. As DNA, the CDR3 is TGCAGCGTTGCACAGGGGGCAAGGGCTTTCTTT. It yields the protein CSVAQGARAFF.

The chain joins TRBV28 to TRBJ1-2; 8 nucleotides agree with TRBD1. Trimming removed 9 bases from V and 7 bases from J; junction bases left unmatched: 13. The CDR3 spans 14 residues. Germline lookup yields CDR1 MDHEN and CDR2 SYDVKM. CDR3 DNA: TGTGCCAGTCTCCCGGGACAGGTCCCCTTTGGCTACACCTTC. Its translation is CASLPGQVPFGYTF.

The chain carries TRBV28 and TRBJ1-2; D might be TRBD1 (5 bases). Trimming removed 4 bases at V and 2 bases at J, with 8 bases between. Germline loops: CDR1 MDHEN, CDR2 SYDVKM. The CDR3 is 13 amino acids. Here the CDR3 reads CASSSSGNYGYTF. CDR3 nucleotide sequence: TGTGCCAGCAGTTCGTCAGGGAACTATGGCTACACCTTC.

The J gene is TRBJ1-5, the V gene TRBV19; TRBD1 might be the D (5 bases). CDR3 length: 16 residues. Germline V lookup: CDR1 LNHDA, CDR2 SQIVND (reference sequence). V lost 1 base, J lost 4 bases, and 14 bases lay in between. CDR3 DNA sequence: TGTGCCAGTAGTATAGGAACCAGGGCCCGAAATCAGCCCCAGCATTTT. Translated, it gives CASSIGTRARNQPQHF.

The V and J genes are TRBV11-2 and TRBJ1-6, with TRBD1 as a possible D gene (5 bases). Germline CDR1 SGHAT, CDR2 FQNNGV. V was cut by 6 bases and J by 4 bases, with 13 bases left in between. The CDR3 has 15 residues. This CDR3 reads CASSEQVDYNSPLHF. The CDR3 bases are TGTGCCAGCAGTGAACAGGTTGATTATAATTCACCCCTCCACTTT.

The chain has TRBV7-9 and TRBJ2-7; tentative D call: TRBD2 (7 bases). Germline loops: CDR1 SEHNR, CDR2 FQNEAQ (reference sequence). This CDR3 has 15 amino acids. V gave up 5 bases and J gave up 0 bases, with 14 bases separating them. DNA of the CDR3: TGTGCCAGCAGCGTCTACAGGGAGGGCTCCTACGAGCAGTACTTC. It encodes CASSVYREGSYEQYF.